This TCR beta chain was recovered during a study of human T cells and chemical hapten exposure. Study observations and caveats: Sensitizing with DPC caused no change in TCRs above 1 in 1000 frequency. Since the donors had alopecia, their immune response may not be the same as that of healthy people.

The time point was: patch test 2, 6 weeks after DPC sensitization. The sample's treatment: therapeutic diphenylcyclopropenone sensitization with weekly scalp DPC. The V end was cut by 4 bases, the J end by 3 bases, with 10 bases between. This CDR3 comprises 13 residues. The germline CDR1 and CDR2 sequences are SGHTA and FQGTGA. This clonotype was seen only a few times. Its target is unknown. Using its own MiXCR run on the RACE reads, TCRdb lists one record per CDR3 protein. The data hold roughly 24,000 distinct CDR3 sequences, with around 10% observed a single time. The chain joins TRBV7-3 to TRBJ2-7; D is perhaps TRBD2 (5 bases). The sequencing used whole blood, collected in connection with sensitization to the hapten diphenylcyclopropenone (DPC). This sequence was found in a young man with alopecia areata. Some clones in this sample may be carry-over from other donors' samples. CDR3 residues: CASSSSEGYEQYF. The DNA of the CDR3 is TGTGCCAGCAGCTCCAGTGAGGGCTACGAGCAGTACTTC.